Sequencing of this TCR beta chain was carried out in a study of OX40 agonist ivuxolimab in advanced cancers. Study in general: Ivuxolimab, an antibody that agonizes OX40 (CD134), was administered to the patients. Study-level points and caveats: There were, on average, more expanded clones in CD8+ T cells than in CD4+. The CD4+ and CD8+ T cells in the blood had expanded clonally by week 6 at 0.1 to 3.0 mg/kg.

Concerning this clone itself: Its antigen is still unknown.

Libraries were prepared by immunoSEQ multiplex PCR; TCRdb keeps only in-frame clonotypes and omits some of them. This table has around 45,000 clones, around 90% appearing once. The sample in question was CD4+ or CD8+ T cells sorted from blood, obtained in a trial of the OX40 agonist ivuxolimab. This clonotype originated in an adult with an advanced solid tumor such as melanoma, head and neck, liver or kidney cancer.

CDR3 loop: CASSERGSSYNSPLHF. Written as DNA, the CDR3 is TGTGCCAGCAGCGAAAGGGGGAGCTCCTATAATTCACCCCTCCACTTT. The J gene is TRBJ1-6, the V gene TRBV9; perhaps TRBD1 as D (6 bases). Germline assignment: CDR1 SGDLS and CDR2 YYNGEE. CDR3 length equals 16 residues. V lost 3 bases to trimming and J lost 0 bases, with 10 bases between them.